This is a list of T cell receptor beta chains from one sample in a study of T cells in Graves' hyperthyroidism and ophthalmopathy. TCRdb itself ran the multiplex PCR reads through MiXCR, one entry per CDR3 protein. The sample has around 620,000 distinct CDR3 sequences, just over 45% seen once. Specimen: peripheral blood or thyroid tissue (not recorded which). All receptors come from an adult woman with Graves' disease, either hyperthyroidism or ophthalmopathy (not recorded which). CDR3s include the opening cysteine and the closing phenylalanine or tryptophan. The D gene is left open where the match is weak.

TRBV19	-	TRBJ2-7	CASTAEASSYEQYF
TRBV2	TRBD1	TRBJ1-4	CASSPRQGWYEKLFF
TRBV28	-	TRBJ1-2	CASSRDTDYGYTF
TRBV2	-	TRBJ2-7	CASSRQGDYEQYF
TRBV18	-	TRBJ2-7	CASSPYAYEQYF
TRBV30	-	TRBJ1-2	CAWSVLRGYTF
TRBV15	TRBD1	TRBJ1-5	CATSSLDRVQPQHF
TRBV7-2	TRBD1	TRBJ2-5	CASSSSKTAGTGEETQYF
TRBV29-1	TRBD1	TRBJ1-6	CSARTGGGSPLHF
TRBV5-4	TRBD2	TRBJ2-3	CASSREGSDTQYF
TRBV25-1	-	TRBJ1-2	CASSIGQGTTNYGYTF
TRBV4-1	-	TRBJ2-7	CASSQGLVGGYEQYF
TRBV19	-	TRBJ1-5	CASRPSNQPQHF
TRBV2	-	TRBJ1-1	CASGRNRNTEAFF
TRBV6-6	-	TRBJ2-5	CASTLWTSGRQETQYF
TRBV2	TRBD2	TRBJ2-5	CASSLTSGRGETQYF
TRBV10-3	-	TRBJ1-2	CAISESTGSRYTF
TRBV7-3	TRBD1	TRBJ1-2	CASSPEGANYTF
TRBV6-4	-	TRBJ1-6	CASSDSKQGGNSPLHF
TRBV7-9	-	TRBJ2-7	CASSLAGRSSYEQYF
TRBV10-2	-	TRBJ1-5	CASSAQVLQPQHF
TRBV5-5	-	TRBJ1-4	CASSFLVVANEKLFF